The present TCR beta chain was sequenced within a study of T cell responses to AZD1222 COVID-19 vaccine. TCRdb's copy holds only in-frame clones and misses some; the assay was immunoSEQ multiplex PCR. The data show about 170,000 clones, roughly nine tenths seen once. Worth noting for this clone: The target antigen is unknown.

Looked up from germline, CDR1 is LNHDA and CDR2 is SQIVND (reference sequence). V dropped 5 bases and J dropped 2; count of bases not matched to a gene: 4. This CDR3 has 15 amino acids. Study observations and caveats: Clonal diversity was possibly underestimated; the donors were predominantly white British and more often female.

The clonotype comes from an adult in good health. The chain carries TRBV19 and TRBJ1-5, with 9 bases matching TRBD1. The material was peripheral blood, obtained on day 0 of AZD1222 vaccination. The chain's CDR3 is CASSRDRVGNQPQHF. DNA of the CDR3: TGTGCCAGTAGTCGGGACAGGGTGGGCAATCAGCCCCAGCATTTT.